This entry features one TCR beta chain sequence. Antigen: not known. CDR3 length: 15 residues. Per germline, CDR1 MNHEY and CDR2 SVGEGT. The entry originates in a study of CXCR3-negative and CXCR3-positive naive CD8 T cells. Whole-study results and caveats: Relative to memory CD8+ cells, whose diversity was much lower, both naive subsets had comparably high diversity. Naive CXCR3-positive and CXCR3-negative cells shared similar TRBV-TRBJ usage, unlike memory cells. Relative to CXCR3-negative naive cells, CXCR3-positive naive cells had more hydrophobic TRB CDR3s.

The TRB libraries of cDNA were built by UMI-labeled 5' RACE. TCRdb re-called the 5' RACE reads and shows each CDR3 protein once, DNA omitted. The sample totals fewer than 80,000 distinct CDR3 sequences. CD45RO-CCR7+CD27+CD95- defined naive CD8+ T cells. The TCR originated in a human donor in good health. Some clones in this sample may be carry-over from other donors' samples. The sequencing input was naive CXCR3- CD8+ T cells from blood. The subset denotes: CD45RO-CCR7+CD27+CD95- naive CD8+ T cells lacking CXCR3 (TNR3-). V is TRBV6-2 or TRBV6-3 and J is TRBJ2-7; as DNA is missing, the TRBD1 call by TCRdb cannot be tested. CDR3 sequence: CASKIGQGDLYEQYF.